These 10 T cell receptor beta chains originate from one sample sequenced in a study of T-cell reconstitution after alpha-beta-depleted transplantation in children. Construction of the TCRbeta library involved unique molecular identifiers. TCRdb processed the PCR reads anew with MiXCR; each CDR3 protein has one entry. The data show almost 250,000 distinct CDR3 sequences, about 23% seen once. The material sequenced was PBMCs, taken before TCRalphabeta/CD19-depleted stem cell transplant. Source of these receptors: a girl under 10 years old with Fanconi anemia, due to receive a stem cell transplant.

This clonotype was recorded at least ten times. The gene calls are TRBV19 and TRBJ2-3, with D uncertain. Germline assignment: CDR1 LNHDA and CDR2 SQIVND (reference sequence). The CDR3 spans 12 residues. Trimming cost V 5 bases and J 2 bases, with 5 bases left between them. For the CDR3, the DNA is TGTGCCAGTAGTTATGCCACAGATACGCAGTATTTT. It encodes CASSYATDTQYF.

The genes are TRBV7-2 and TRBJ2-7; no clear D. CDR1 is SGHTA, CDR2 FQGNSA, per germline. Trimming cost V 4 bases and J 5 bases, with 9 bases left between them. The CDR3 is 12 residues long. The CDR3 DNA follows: TGTGCCAGCAGCTACGAAGGGAACGAGCAGTACTTC. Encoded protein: CASSYEGNEQYF.

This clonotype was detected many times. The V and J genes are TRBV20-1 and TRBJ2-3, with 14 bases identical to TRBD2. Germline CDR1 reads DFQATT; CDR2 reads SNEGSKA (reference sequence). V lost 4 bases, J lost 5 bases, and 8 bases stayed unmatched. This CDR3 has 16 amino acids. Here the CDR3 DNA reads TGCAGTGCTACTCGACTAGCGGGGGGGCTGGTAGATACGCAGTATTTT. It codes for CSATRLAGGLVDTQYF.

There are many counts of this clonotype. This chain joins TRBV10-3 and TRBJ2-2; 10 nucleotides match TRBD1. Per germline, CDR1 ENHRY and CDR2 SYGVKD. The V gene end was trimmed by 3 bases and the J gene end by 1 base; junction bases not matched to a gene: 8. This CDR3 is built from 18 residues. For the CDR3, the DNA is TGTGCCATCAGTGAAGGGAGGGGACAGGGGCGGAACACCGGGGAGCTGTTTTTT. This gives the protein CAISEGRGQGRNTGELFF.

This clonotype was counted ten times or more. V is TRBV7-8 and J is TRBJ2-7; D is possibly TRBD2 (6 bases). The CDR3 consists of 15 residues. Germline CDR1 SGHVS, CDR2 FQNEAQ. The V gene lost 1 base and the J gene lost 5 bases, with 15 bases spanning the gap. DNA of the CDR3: TGTGCCAGCAGCTTAGTCGTGACTAGGGCTCACGAGCAGTACTTC. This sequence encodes CASSLVVTRAHEQYF.

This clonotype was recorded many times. CDR3: CASSLARGTGELFF. The CDR3 nucleotides read TGTGCCAGCAGTTTAGCGCGCGGAACCGGGGAGCTGTTTTTT. This chain links TRBV12-3 or TRBV12-4 with TRBJ2-2, with D hard to call. The CDR3 totals 14 residues. The germline V and J ends were trimmed by 0 bases and 5 bases, with 7 bases remaining between them.

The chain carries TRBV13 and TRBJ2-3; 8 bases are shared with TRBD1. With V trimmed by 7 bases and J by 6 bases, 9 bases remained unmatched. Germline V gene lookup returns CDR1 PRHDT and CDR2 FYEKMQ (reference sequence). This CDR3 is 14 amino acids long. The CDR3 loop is CASTGRGLWDTQYF. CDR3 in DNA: TGTGCCAGCACTGGCAGGGGGCTATGGGATACGCAGTATTTT.

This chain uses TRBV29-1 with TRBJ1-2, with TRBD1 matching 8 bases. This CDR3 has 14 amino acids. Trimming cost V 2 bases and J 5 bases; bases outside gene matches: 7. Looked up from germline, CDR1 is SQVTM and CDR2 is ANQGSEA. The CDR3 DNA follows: TGCAGCGTTGAACCACCGGGACAGGAGTATGGCTACACCTTC. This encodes CSVEPPGQEYGYTF. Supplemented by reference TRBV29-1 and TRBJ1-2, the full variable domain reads SAVISQKPSRDICQRGTSLTIQCQVDSQVTMMFWYRQQPGQSLTLIATANQGSEATYESGFVIDKFPISRPNLTFSTLTVSNMSPEDSSIYLCSVEPPGQEYGYTFGSGTRLTVV.

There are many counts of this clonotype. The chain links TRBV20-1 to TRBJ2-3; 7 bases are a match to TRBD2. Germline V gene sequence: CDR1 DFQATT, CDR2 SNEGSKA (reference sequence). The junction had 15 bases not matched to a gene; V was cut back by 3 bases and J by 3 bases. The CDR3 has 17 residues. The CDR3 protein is CSARLFIPGLRTDTQYF. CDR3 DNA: TGCAGTGCTAGGTTGTTCATCCCGGGACTAAGGACAGATACGCAGTATTTT.

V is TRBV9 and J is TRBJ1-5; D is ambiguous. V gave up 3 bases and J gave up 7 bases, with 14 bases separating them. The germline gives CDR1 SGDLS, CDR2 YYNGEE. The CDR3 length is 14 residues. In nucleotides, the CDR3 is TGTGCCAGCAGCGGAGACGTTTCGGGACAGCCCCAGCATTTT. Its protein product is CASSGDVSGQPQHF.